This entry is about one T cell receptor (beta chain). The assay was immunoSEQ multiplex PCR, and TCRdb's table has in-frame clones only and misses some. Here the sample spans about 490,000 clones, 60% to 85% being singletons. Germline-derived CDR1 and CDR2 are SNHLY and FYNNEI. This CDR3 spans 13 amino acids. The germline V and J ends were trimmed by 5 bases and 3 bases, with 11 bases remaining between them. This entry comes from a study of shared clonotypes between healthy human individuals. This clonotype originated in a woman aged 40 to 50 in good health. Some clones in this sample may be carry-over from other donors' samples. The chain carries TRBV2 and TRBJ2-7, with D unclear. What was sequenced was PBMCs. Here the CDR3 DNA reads TGTGCCAGCAGTAGGGATCGGCTCTACGAGCAGTACTTC. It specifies CASSRDRLYEQYF.